This TCR beta chain was sequenced for a study of tumor-infiltrating lymphocytes in localized non-small cell lung cancer. Overall study results and limits: Different pieces of the same tissue went to different assays, confounding technical variation with intratumor heterogeneity.

With 4 bases clipped from V and 3 bases from J, the junction kept 6 bases outside the gene matches. CDR3 length equals 17 residues. Looked up from germline, CDR1 is SGHNT and CDR2 is YYREEE (reference sequence). On this clone itself: Its antigen is still unknown.

The assay was immunoSEQ multiplex PCR, and TCRdb's table has in-frame clones only and misses some. There are about 14,000 clones in the sample; 80% to 90% occur only once, and 2.5% to 3% lies in the top ten. Sequenced sample: lung tumor tissue. The chain has TRBV5-4 and TRBJ2-1; 14 bases fit TRBD2. The receptor was isolated from a human donor with non-small cell lung cancer. The CDR3 DNA reads as TGTGCCAGCAGCCAAGATGGGACTAGCGGGAGCTACAATGAGCAGTTCTTC. Translated: CASSQDGTSGSYNEQFF. The full variable domain, completed using reference TRBV5-4 and TRBJ2-1, is ETGVTQSPTHLIKTRGQQVTLRCSSQSGHNTVSWYQQALGQGPQFIFQYYREEENGRGNFPPRFSGLQFPNYSSELNVNALELDDSALYLCASSQDGTSGSYNEQFFGPGTRLTVL.